This T cell receptor (beta chain) appears in the sequencing data of a study of technical replicates of blood from several donors. Germline CDR1 is MNHEY and CDR2 is SMNVEV (reference sequence). V lost 2 bases to trimming and J lost 2 bases, with 7 bases between them. This CDR3 has 13 amino acids. Assay used: immunoSEQ multiplex PCR; TCRdb lists only in-frame clones, some missing. This table holds some 76,000 clones, 94% found once. The receptor's source is a human donor in good health. This sequence joins TRBV27 and TRBJ2-7, with D maybe TRBD1 (5 bases). Sequenced: T cells isolated from PBMCs. CDR3 in amino acids: CASSLTGAYEQYF. The CDR3 nucleotides read TGTGCCAGCAGTTTAACAGGCGCCTACGAGCAGTACTTC.